This T cell receptor beta chain was sequenced during a study of persistence of HIV-infected CD4 T cells. Overall study context: Isolated cells were CMV- and HIV-1 Gag-responding CD4+ T cells.

About this clone: As yet, its antigen is unknown.

Cells were stimulated with CMV-infected fibroblast lysates at 10 ug/mL. CD40L/CD69 double-negative CD45RO-high memory CD4+ T cells were collected. The immunoSEQ assay was version 4, run in survey mode. Genomic DNA was diluted to around 10 ng/uL, up to 1 ug per sample. Profiled with immunoSEQ multiplex PCR; TCRdb holds only in-frame clones, not every one. The sample includes some 48,000 clones, more than 60% of them seen just once. Study conclusions and caveats: Antigen-responding cells were enriched for degenerate expanded CDR3beta sequences. CMV- and Gag-responding cells had lower TCRbeta richness than CD3/CD28-responding cells.

Germline CDR1 and CDR2: SGHNT and YENEEA. The V end was cut by 0 bases, the J end by 4 bases, with 8 bases between. The CDR3 covers 14 residues. The source is an adult man with HIV who was CMV-seropositive. The chain uses TRBV11-3 and TRBJ2-3; D uncertain. Specimen: CD4+ T cells sorted from PBMCs after approximately 19-hour stimulation, collected from a patient who received antiretroviral therapy. This CDR3 reads CASSLDTWPDTQYF. CDR3 nucleotide sequence: TGTGCCAGCAGCTTAGATACTTGGCCAGATACGCAGTATTTT.